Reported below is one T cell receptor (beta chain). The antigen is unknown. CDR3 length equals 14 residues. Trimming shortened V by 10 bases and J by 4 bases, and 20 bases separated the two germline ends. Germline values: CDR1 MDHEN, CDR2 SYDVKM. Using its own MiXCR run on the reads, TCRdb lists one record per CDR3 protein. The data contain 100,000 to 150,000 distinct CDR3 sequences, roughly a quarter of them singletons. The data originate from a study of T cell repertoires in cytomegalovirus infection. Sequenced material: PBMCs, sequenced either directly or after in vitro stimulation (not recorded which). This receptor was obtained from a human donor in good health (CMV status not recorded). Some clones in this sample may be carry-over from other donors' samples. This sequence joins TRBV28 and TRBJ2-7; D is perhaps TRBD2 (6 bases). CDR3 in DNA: TGTGCCACCTTCCCGCTTGACGGGAGATACGAGCAGTACTTC. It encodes CATFPLDGRYEQYF.